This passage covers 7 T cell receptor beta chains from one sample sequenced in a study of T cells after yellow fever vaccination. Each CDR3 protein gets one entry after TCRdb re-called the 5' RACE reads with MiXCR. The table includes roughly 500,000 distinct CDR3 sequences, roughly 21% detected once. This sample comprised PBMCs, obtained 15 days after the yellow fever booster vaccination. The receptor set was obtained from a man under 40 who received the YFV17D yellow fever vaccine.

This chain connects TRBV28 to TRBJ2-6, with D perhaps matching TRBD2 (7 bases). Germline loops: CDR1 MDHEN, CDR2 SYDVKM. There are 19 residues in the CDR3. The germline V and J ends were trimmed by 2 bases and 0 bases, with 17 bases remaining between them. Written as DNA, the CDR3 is TGTGCCAGCAGTTTAAACAGGGAGGGTCTTAGCTCTGGGGCCAACGTCCTGACTTTC. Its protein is CASSLNREGLSSGANVLTF. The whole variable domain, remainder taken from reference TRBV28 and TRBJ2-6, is DVKVTQSSRYLVKRTGEKVFLECVQDMDHENMFWYRQDPGLGLRLIYFSYDVKMKEKGDIPEGYSVSREKKERFSLILESASTNQTSMYLCASSLNREGLSSGANVLTFGAGSRLTVL.

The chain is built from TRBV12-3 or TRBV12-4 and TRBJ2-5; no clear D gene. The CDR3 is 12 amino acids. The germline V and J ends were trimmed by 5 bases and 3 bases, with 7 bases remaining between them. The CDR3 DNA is TGTGCCAGCAGTCGACCCAAAGAGACCCAGTACTTC. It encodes CASSRPKETQYF.

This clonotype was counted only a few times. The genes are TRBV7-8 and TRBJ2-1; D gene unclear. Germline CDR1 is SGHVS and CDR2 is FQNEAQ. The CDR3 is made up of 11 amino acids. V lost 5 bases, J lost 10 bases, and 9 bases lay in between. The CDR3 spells CASSNDMEQFF. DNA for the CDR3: TGTGCCAGCAGCAACGACATGGAGCAGTTCTTC.

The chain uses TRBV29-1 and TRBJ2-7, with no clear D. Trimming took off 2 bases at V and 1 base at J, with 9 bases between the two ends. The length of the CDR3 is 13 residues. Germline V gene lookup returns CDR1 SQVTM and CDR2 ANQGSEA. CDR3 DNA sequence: TGCAGCGTTGAAAAGGACGAATCCTACGAGCAGTACTTC. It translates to CSVEKDESYEQYF.

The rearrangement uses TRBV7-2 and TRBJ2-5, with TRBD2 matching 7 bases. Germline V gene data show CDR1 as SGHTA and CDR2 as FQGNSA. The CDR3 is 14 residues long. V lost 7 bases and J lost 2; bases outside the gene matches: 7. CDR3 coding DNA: TGTGCCAGCAACCCGGGAGGTGGGCAAGAGACCCAGTACTTC. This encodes CASNPGGGQETQYF.

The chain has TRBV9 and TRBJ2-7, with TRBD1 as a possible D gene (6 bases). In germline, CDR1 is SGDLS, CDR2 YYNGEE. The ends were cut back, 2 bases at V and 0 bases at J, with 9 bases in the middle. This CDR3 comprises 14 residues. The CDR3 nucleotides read TGTGCCAGCAGCGTCAGGGGTACCTCCTACGAGCAGTACTTC. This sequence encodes CASSVRGTSYEQYF.

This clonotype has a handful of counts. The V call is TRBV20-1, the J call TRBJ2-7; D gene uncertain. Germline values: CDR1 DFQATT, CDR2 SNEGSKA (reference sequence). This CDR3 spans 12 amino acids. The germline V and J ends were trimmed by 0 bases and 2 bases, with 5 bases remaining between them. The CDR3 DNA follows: TGCAGTGCTAGAGATCGAACCTACGAGCAGTACTTC. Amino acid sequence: CSARDRTYEQYF.